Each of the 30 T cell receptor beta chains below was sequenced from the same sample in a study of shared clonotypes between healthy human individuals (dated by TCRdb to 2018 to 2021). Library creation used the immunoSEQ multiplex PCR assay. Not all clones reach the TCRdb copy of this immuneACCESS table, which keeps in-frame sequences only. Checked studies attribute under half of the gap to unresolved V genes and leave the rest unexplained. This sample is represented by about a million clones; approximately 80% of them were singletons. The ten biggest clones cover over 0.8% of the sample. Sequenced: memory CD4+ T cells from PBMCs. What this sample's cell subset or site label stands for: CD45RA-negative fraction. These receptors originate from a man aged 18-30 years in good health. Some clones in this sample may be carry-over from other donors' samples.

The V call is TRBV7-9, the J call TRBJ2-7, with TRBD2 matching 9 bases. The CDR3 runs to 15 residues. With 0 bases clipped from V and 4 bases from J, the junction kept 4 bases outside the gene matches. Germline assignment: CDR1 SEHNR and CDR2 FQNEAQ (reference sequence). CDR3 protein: CASSLAATSGYEQYF. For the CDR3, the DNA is TGTGCCAGCAGCTTAGCCGCGACTAGCGGATACGAGCAGTACTTC. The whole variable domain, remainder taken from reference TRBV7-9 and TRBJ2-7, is DTGVSQNPRHKITKRGQNVTFRCDPISEHNRLYWYRQTLGQGPEFLTYFQNEAQLEKSRLLSDRFSAERPKGSFSTLEIQRTEQGDSAMYLCASSLAATSGYEQYFGPGTRLTVT.

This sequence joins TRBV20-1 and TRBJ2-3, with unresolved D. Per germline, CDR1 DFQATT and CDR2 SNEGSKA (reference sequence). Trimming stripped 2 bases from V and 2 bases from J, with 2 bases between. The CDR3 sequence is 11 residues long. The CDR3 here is CSARYTDTQYF. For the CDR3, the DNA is TGCAGTGCTAGATACACAGATACGCAGTATTTT.

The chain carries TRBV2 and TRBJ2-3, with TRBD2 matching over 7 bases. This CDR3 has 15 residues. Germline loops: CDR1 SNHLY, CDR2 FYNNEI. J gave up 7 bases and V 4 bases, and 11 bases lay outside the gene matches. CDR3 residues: CASSVRAGAVHTQYF. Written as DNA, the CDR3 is TGTGCCAGCAGTGTAAGGGCGGGAGCAGTTCATACGCAGTATTTT. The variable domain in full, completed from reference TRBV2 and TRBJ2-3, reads EPEVTQTPSHQVTQMGQEVILRCVPISNHLYFYWYRQILGQKVEFLVSFYNNEISEKSEIFDDQFSVERPDGSNFTLKIRSTKLEDSAMYFCASSVRAGAVHTQYFGPGTRLTVL.

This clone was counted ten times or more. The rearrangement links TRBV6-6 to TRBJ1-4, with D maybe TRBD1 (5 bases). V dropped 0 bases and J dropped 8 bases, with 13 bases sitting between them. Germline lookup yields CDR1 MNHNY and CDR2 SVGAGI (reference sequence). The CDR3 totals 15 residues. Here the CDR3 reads CASSYSEFGGEKLFF. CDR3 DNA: TGTGCCAGCAGTTACTCGGAATTTGGGGGAGAAAAACTGTTTTTT.

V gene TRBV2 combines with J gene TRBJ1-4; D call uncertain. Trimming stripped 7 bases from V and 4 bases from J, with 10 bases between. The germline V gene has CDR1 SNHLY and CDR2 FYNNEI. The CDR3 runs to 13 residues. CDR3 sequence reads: CASKRGFNEKLFF. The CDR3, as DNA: TGTGCCAGCAAGCGGGGATTTAATGAAAAACTGTTTTTT.

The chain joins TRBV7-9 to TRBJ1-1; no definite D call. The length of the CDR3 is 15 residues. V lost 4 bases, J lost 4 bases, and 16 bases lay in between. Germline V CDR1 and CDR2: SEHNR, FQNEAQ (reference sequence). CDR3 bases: TGTGCCAGCAGCTCCCCCGTTGAGGTGAGCACTGAAGCTTTCTTT. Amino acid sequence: CASSSPVEVSTEAFF.

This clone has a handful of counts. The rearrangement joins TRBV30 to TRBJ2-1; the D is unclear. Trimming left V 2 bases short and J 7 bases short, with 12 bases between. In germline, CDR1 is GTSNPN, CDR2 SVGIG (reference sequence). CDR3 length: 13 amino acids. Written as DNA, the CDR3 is TGTGCCTGGAGTCGTAAGATCCTGAATGAGCAGTTCTTC. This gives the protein CAWSRKILNEQFF.

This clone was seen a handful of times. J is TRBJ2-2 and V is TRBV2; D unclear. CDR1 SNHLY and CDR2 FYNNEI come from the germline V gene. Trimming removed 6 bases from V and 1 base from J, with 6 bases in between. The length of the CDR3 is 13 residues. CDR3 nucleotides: TGTGCCAGCAGGACGGTGAACACCGGGGAGCTGTTTTTT. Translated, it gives CASRTVNTGELFF.

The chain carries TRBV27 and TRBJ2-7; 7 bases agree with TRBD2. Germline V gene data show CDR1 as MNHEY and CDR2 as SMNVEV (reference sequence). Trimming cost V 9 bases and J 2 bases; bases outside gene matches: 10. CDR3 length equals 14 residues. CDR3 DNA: TGTGCCAGTAAACTAGCGCCCGGGACCTACGAGCAGTACTTC. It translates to CASKLAPGTYEQYF.

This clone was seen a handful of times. In nucleotides, the CDR3 is TGTGCCAGCGGGCAGAGCCGCACAGATACGCAGTATTTT. Translating gives CASGQSRTDTQYF. This chain uses TRBV7-9 with TRBJ2-3; no clear D gene. The CDR3 extends over 13 amino acids. V gave up 8 bases and J gave up 1 base, with 10 bases separating them. The germline V gene has CDR1 SEHNR and CDR2 FQNEAQ (reference sequence).

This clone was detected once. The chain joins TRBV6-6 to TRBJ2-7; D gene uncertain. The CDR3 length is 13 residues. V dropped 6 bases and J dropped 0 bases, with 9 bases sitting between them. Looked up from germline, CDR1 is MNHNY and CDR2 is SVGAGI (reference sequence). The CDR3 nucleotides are TGTGCCAGCAGCCTCCCTCCCTCCTACGAGCAGTACTTC. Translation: CASSLPPSYEQYF.

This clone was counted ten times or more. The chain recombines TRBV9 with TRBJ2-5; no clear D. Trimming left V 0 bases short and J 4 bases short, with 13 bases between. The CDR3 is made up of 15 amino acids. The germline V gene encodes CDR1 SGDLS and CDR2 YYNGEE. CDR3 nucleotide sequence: TGTGCCAGCAGCGTAGGATTGGGGTGGGTAGAGACCCAGTACTTC. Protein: CASSVGLGWVETQYF.

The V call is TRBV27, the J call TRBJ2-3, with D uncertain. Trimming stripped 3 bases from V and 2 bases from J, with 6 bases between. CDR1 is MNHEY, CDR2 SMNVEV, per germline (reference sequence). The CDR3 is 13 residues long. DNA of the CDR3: TGTGCCAGCAGTTTCTCCAACACAGATACGCAGTATTTT. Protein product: CASSFSNTDTQYF.

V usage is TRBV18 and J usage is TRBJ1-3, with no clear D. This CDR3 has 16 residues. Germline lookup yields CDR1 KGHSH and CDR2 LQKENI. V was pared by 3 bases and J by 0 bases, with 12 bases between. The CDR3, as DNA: TGTGCCAGCTCACCCGGGATCCCGAGCTCTGGAAACACCATATATTTT. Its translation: CASSPGIPSSGNTIYF.

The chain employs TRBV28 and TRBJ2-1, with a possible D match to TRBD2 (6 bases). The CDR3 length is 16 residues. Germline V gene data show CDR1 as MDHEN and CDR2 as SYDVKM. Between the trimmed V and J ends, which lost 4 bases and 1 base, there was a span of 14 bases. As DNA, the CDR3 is TGTGCCAGCAGTTCCAATCCGGGACTGTCCTACAATGAGCAGTTCTTC. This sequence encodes CASSSNPGLSYNEQFF.

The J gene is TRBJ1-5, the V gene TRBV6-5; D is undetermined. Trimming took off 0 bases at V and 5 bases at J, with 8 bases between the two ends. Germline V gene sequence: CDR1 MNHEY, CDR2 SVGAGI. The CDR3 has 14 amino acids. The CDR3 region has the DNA TGTGCCAGCAGTTACTCGGCTACCTATCAGCCCCAGCATTTT. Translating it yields CASSYSATYQPQHF.

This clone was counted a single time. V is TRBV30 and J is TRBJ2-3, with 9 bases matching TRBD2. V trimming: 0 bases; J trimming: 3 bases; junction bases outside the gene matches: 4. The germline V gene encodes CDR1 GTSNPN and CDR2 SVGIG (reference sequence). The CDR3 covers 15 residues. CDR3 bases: TGTGCCTGGAGTGTGGCTAGCGGGATGACAGATACGCAGTATTTT. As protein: CAWSVASGMTDTQYF.

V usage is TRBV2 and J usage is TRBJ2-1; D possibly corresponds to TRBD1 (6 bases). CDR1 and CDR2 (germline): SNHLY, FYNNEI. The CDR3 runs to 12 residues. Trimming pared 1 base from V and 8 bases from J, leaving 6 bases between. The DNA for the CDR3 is TGTGCCAGCAGTGAAGACAGGGATGAGCAGTTCTTC. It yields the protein CASSEDRDEQFF.

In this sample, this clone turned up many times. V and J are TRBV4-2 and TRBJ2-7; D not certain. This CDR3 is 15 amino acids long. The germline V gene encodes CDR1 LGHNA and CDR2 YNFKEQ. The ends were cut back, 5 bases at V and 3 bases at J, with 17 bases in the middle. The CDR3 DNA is TGTGCCAGCAGCACAAGTCCTGGGGTGAGCTACGAGCAGTACTTC. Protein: CASSTSPGVSYEQYF.

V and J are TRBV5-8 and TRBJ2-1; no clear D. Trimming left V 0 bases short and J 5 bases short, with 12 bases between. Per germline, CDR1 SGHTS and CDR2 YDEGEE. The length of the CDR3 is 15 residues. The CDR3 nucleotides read TGTGCCAGCAGCTTGGTGGGTTATACCCACAATGAGCAGTTCTTC. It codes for CASSLVGYTHNEQFF. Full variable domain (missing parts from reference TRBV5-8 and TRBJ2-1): EAGVTQSPTHLIKTRGQQATLRCSPISGHTSVYWYQQALGLGLQFLLWYDEGEERNRGNFPPRFSGRQFPNYSSELNVNALELEDSALYLCASSLVGYTHNEQFFGPGTRLTVL.

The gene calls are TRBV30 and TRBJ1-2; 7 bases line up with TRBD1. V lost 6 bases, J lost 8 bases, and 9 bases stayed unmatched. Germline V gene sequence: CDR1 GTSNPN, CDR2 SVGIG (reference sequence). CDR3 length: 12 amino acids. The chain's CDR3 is CACSWDSYGYTF. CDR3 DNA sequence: TGTGCCTGCAGTTGGGACAGTTACGGCTACACCTTC.

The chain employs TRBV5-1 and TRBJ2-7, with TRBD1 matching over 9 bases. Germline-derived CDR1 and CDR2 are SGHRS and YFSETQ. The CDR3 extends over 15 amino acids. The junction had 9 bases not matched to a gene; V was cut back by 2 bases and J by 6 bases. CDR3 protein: CASSLRGQGNSEQYF. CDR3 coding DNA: TGCGCCAGCAGCTTACGAGGACAGGGGAATTCCGAGCAGTACTTC.

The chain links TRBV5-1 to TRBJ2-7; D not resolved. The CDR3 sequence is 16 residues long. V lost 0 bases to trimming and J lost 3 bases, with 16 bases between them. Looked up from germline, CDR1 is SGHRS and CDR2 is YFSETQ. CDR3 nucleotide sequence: TGCGCCAGCAGCTTGGGATCGGTTGGGGATTTCTACGAGCAGTACTTC. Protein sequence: CASSLGSVGDFYEQYF.

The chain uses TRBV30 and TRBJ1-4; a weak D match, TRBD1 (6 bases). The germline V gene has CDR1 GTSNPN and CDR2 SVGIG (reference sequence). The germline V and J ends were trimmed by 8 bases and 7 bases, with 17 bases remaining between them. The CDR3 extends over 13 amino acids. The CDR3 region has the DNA TGTGCCGGGGGGGGCAGGGAGTCTGAAAAACTGTTTTTT. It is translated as CAGGGRESEKLFF.

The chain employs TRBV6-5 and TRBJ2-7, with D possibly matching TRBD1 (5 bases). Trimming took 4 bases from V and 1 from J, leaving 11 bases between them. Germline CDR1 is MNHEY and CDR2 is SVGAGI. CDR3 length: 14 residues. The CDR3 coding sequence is TGTGCCAGCAGTTCGGTTCGGACATCCTACGAGCAGTACTTC. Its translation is CASSSVRTSYEQYF.

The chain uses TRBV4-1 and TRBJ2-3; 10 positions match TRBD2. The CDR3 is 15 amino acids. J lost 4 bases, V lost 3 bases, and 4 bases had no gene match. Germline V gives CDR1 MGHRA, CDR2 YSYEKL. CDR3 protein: CASSQGLARPDTQYF. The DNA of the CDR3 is TGCGCCAGCAGCCAGGGACTAGCGAGGCCAGATACGCAGTATTTT.

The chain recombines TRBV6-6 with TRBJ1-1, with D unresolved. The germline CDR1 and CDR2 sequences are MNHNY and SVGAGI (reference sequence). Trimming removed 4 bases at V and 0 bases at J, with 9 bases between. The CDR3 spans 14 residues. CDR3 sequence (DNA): TGTGCCAGCAGTTGGCAGCCGATGAACACTGAAGCTTTCTTT. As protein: CASSWQPMNTEAFF.

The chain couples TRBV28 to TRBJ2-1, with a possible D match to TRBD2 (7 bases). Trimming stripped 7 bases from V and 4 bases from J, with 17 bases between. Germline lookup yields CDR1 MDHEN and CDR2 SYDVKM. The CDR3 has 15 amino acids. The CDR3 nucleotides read TGTGCCAGCACCCTAGGGGGGGCCGGTTACAATGAGCAGTTCTTC. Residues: CASTLGGAGYNEQFF.

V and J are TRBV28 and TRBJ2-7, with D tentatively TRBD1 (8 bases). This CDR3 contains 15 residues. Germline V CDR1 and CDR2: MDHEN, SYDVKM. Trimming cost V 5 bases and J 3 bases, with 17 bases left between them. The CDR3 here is CASSTQTGGGYEQYF. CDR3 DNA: TGTGCCAGCAGTACACAAACAGGGGGGGGCTACGAGCAGTACTTC.

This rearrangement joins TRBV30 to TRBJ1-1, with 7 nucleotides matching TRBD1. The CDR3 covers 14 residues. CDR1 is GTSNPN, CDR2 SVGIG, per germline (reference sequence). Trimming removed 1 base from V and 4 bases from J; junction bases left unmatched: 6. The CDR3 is CAWSAHRGITEAFF. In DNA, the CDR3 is TGTGCCTGGAGTGCCCACAGGGGTATCACTGAAGCTTTCTTT.